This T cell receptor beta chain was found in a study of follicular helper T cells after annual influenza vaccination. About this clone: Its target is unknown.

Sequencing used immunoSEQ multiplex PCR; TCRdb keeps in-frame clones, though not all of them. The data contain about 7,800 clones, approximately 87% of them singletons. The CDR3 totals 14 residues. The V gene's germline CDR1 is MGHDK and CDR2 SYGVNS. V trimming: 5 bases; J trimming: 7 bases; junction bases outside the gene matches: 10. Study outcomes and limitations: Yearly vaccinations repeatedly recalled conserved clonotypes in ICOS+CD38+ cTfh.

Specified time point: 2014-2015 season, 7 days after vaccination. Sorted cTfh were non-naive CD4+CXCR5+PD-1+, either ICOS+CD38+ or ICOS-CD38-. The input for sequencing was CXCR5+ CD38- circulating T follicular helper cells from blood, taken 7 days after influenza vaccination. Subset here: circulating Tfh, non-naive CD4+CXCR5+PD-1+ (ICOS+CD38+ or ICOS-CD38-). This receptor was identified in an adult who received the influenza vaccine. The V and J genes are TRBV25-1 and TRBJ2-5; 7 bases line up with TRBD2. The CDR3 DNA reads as TGTGCCAGCAGTTCCGCCGGACTAGTGGGGACCCAGTACTTC. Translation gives CASSSAGLVGTQYF.